The 14 T cell receptor beta chains presented below share a single source sample, sequenced in a study of shared clonotypes between healthy human individuals. TCRdb's copy holds only in-frame clones and misses some; the assay was immunoSEQ multiplex PCR. Among roughly 2,000,000 clones listed, about 95% were seen once. Naive CD8 cells comprised CD45RO-negative, CCR7-positively selected cells, excluding terminally differentiated effector memory CD45RA+ cells. Specimen: naive CD8+ T cells sorted from blood. These receptors all come from a man in his late teens or twenties in good health.

This rearrangement joins TRBV4-3 to TRBJ1-6; 7 nucleotides align to TRBD1. The CDR3 is 15 amino acids. Germline values: CDR1 LGHNA, CDR2 YSLEER. The V and J ends lost 7 bases and 10 bases, in that order; junction bases with no gene match: 13. The CDR3 region is CASTPGQYPGSPLHF. For the CDR3, the DNA is TGCGCCAGCACTCCGGGACAGTATCCTGGCTCACCCCTCCACTTT.

The chain has TRBV19 and TRBJ2-7, with 14 bases lining up with TRBD2. This CDR3 spans 16 amino acids. After removal of 5 bases from V and 5 bases from J, the junction contained 8 bases not matched to a gene. Germline values: CDR1 LNHDA, CDR2 SQIVND (reference sequence). CDR3: CASSPGLAGASDEQYF. For the CDR3, the DNA is TGTGCCAGTAGTCCGGGACTAGCGGGAGCAAGCGACGAGCAGTACTTC. Variable domain in full (rest from reference TRBV19 and TRBJ2-7): DGGITQSPKYLFRKEGQNVTLSCEQNLNHDAMYWYRQDPGQGLRLIYYSQIVNDFQKGDIAEGYSVSREKKESFPLTVTSAQKNPTAFYLCASSPGLAGASDEQYFGPGTRLTVT.

CDR3 nucleotide sequence: TGCGCCAGCAGCCTCCAAGGCGAGCGAGAAGAGACCCAGTACTTC. Protein sequence: CASSLQGEREETQYF. The V and J genes are TRBV4-1 and TRBJ2-5; D remains ambiguous. CDR1 MGHRA and CDR2 YSYEKL come from the germline V gene. With 4 bases removed from V and 3 bases from J, the gap between germline ends came to 15 bases. This CDR3 spans 15 amino acids.

V and J are TRBV7-2 and TRBJ2-7, with D unresolved. V dropped 2 bases and J dropped 2 bases, with 10 bases sitting between them. CDR1 and CDR2 (germline): SGHTA, FQGNSA. The CDR3 is 14 amino acids. This chain's CDR3 is CASSLRTVTYEQYF. The CDR3, as DNA: TGTGCCAGCAGCTTACGAACAGTCACCTACGAGCAGTACTTC.

The chain recombines TRBV19 with TRBJ1-2; D is undetermined. V shed 7 bases and J shed 1 base, with 10 bases lying between them. CDR3 length: 13 residues. Looked up from germline, CDR1 is LNHDA and CDR2 is SQIVND (reference sequence). DNA for the CDR3: TGTGCCAGTACTGTGGGAGTTAACTATGGCTACACCTTC. The encoded protein is CASTVGVNYGYTF.

This chain uses TRBV4-3 with TRBJ2-2; 11 nucleotides agree with TRBD2. V trimming: 0 bases; J trimming: 4 bases; junction bases outside the gene matches: 13. This CDR3 region has 20 residues. Germline assignment: CDR1 LGHNA and CDR2 YSLEER. CDR3: CASSQDNLRLAGYVTGELFF. The CDR3 DNA is TGCGCCAGCAGCCAAGATAATCTGAGACTAGCGGGATATGTCACCGGGGAGCTGTTTTTT.

The chain combines TRBV11-3 with TRBJ2-1; 13 nucleotides line up with TRBD2. Unmatched junction bases numbered 8, after V lost 7 bases and J lost 8 bases. From germline, CDR1 is SGHNT and CDR2 YENEEA. The CDR3 is 15 amino acids. The CDR3: CASTILAGGDDEQFF. DNA for the CDR3: TGTGCCAGCACGATACTAGCGGGGGGGGACGATGAGCAGTTCTTC.

The chain has TRBV5-8 and TRBJ1-5; the match to TRBD1 covers 7 bases. This CDR3 is built from 15 residues. With 4 bases clipped from V and 1 base from J, the junction kept 5 bases outside the gene matches. CDR1 is SGHTS, CDR2 YDEGEE, per germline. CDR3 in amino acids: CASSPGTVSNQPQHF. CDR3 coding DNA: TGTGCCAGCAGCCCCGGGACAGTAAGCAATCAGCCCCAGCATTTT. Looking up the rest from reference TRBV5-8 and TRBJ1-5 gives the full variable domain: EAGVTQSPTHLIKTRGQQATLRCSPISGHTSVYWYQQALGLGLQFLLWYDEGEERNRGNFPPRFSGRQFPNYSSELNVNALELEDSALYLCASSPGTVSNQPQHFGDGTRLSIL.

The rearrangement links TRBV5-1 to TRBJ2-5, with TRBD2 matching 9 bases. With 3 bases clipped from V and 2 bases from J, the junction kept 5 bases outside the gene matches. The CDR3 is 15 amino acids. Per the germline V gene, CDR1 is SGHRS and CDR2 is YFSETQ. The CDR3 is CASSSLAGKQETQYF. In DNA, the CDR3 is TGCGCCAGCAGCTCTCTAGCGGGGAAACAAGAGACCCAGTACTTC. The full variable domain, completed using reference TRBV5-1 and TRBJ2-5, is KAGVTQTPRYLIKTRGQQVTLSCSPISGHRSVSWYQQTPGQGLQFLFEYFSETQRNKGNFPGRFSGRQFSNSRSEMNVSTLELGDSALYLCASSSLAGKQETQYFGPGTRLLVL.

CDR3 protein: CASSGLGDRVQRGSSGYEQYF. CDR3 DNA sequence: TGCGCCAGCAGCGGGTTGGGTGATCGGGTTCAGCGGGGCTCGTCGGGTTACGAGCAGTACTTC. The chain joins TRBV10-2 to TRBJ2-7, with TRBD2 identical over 7 bases. V gave up 6 bases and J gave up 4 bases; unmatched junction bases: 30. Germline loops: CDR1 WSHSY, CDR2 SAAADI. The CDR3 is made up of 21 amino acids.

The chain links TRBV27 to TRBJ1-2; the match to TRBD1 covers 8 bases. CDR3 length: 15 residues. The junction had 8 bases not matched to a gene; V was cut back by 4 bases and J by 4 bases. CDR1 MNHEY and CDR2 SMNVEV come from the germline V gene (reference sequence). This CDR3 is CASSWADRAGYGYTF. CDR3 nucleotide sequence: TGTGCCAGCAGTTGGGCGGACAGGGCAGGCTATGGCTACACCTTC.

This sequence joins TRBV9 and TRBJ2-5; no firm D call. The CDR3 contains 14 residues. Trimming cost V 4 bases and J 5 bases, with 15 bases left between them. The V gene's germline CDR1 is SGDLS and CDR2 YYNGEE. CDR3 nucleotides: TGTGCCAGCAGCCCGGAAGGGAATGGGGAGACCCAGTACTTC. This codes for CASSPEGNGETQYF. Using reference TRBV9 and TRBJ2-5 for the parts outside the CDR3, the full variable domain is DSGVTQTPKHLITATGQRVTLRCSPRSGDLSVYWYQQSLDQGLQFLIQYYNGEERAKGNILERFSAQQFPDLHSELNLSSLELGDSALYFCASSPEGNGETQYFGPGTRLLVL.

The chain carries TRBV27 and TRBJ1-6, with D possibly matching TRBD1 (5 bases). Between the trimmed V and J ends, which lost 5 bases and 7 bases, there was a span of 12 bases. Germline CDR1 MNHEY, CDR2 SMNVEV (reference sequence). This CDR3 has 14 amino acids. The DNA of the CDR3 is TGTGCCAGCAGTGGGGACCCATGGAATTCACCCCTCCACTTT. Its protein product is CASSGDPWNSPLHF.

J is TRBJ1-4 and V is TRBV5-6; D remains unclear. V dropped 3 bases and J dropped 5 bases, with 11 bases sitting between them. The germline gives CDR1 SGHDT, CDR2 YYEEEE. The CDR3 length is 14 residues. CDR3 bases: TGTGCCAGCAGCTCTTTCGTCGGCAATGAAAAACTGTTTTTT. This codes for CASSSFVGNEKLFF. The full variable domain, rest sourced from reference TRBV5-6 and TRBJ1-4, is DAGVTQSPTHLIKTRGQQVTLRCSPKSGHDTVSWYQQALGQGPQFIFQYYEEEERQRGNFPDRFSGHQFPNYSSELNVNALLLGDSALYLCASSSFVGNEKLFFGSGTQLSVL.